The clone carrying this T cell receptor beta chain has ten or more counts. What it binds is not known. The V gene's germline CDR1 is KGHSH and CDR2 LQKENI. The CDR3 length is 14 residues. The V and J ends lost 2 bases and 1 base respectively, with 9 bases between them. This record belongs to a study of blood T cells in healthy people across ages. A second roughly 6 to 11 cycle PCR used barcoded and J-beta primers. Sequencing yielded, for each sample, at least 2.5 million paired-end reads carrying CDR3. TCRdb re-called the 5' RACE reads through MiXCR, storing one row per CDR3 protein. The profile shows some 1.5 million distinct CDR3 sequences, roughly 27% of them singletons. Whole-study findings and limits: Estimates based on one million T cells were treated as lower bounds.

The rearrangement joins TRBV18 to TRBJ2-7; tentative D call: TRBD1 (5 bases). The sequence was obtained from a woman aged 25-40 years in good health. Material for sequencing was blood. In DNA form, the CDR3 reads TGTGCCAGCTCACCAGGGGCAGCTTCCTACGAGCAGTACTTC. Residues: CASSPGAASYEQYF.